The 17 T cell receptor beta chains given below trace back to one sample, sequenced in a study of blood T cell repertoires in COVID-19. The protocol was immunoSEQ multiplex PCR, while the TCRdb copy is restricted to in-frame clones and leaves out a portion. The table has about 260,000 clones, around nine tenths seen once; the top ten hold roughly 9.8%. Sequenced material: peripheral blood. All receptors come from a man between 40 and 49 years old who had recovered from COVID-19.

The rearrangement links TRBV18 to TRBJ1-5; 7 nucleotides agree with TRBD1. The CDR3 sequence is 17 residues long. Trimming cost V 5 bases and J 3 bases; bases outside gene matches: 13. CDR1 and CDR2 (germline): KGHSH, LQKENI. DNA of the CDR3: TGTGCCAGCTCATCACTGAAAATACAGGGGCCCAATCAGCCCCAGCATTTT. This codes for CASSSLKIQGPNQPQHF.

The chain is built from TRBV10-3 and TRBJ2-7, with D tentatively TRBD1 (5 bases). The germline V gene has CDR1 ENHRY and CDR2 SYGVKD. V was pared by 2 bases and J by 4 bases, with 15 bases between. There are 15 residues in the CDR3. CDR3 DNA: TGTGCCATCAGTGAGAGCAAGACAGCCGTTTACGAGCAGTACTTC. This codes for CAISESKTAVYEQYF.

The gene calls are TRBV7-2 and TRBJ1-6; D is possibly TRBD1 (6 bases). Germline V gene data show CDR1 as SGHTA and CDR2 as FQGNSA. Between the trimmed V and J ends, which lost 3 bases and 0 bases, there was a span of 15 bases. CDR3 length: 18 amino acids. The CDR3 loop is CASSFSGTSSSYNSPLHF. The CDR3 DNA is TGTGCCAGCAGCTTTTCCGGGACATCGAGCTCCTATAATTCACCCCTCCACTTT.

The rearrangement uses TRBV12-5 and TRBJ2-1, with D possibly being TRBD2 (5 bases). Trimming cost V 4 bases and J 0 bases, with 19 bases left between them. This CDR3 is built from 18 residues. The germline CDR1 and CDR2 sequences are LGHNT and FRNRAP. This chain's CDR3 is CASGWTLGADHSYNEQFF. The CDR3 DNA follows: TGTGCTAGTGGTTGGACCTTAGGAGCGGACCACTCCTACAATGAGCAGTTCTTC.

The CDR3 here is CASSLVGGMNTEAFF. DNA for the CDR3: TGTGCCAGCAGCTTAGTCGGGGGAATGAACACTGAAGCTTTCTTT. The chain recombines TRBV7-2 with TRBJ1-1, with TRBD1 as a possible D gene (5 bases). V was shortened by 1 base and J by 0 bases, with 9 bases between the two germline ends. Germline values: CDR1 SGHTA, CDR2 FQGNSA. This CDR3 comprises 15 residues.

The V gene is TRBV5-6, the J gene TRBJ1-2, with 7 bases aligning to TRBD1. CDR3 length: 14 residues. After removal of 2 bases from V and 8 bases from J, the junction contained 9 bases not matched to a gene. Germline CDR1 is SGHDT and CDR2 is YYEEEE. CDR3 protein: CASSFSRGLGGYTF. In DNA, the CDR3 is TGTGCCAGCAGCTTCTCGAGGGGGCTGGGAGGCTACACCTTC. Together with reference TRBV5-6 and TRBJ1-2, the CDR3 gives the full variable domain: DAGVTQSPTHLIKTRGQQVTLRCSPKSGHDTVSWYQQALGQGPQFIFQYYEEEERQRGNFPDRFSGHQFPNYSSELNVNALLLGDSALYLCASSFSRGLGGYTFGSGTRLTVV.

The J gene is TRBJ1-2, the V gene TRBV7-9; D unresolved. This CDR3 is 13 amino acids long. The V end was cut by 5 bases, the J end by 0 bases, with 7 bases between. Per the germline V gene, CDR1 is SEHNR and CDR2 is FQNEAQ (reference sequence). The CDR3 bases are TGTGCCAGCAGCCCAGCGGCTAACTATGGCTACACCTTC. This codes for CASSPAANYGYTF.

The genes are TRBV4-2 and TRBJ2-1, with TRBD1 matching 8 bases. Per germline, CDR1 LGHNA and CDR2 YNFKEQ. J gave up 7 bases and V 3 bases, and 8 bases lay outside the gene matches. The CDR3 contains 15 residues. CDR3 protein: CASSHDRGGRNEQFF. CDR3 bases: TGTGCCAGCAGCCACGACAGGGGAGGAAGGAATGAGCAGTTCTTC.

The CDR3 loop reads CAISDGREGNQPQHF. CDR3 sequence (DNA): TGTGCCATCAGTGATGGCAGGGAGGGGAATCAGCCCCAGCATTTT. This chain connects TRBV10-3 to TRBJ1-5, with D perhaps matching TRBD1 (5 bases). Germline loops: CDR1 ENHRY, CDR2 SYGVKD. The CDR3 extends over 15 amino acids. Between the trimmed V and J ends, which lost 3 bases and 4 bases, there was a span of 13 bases.

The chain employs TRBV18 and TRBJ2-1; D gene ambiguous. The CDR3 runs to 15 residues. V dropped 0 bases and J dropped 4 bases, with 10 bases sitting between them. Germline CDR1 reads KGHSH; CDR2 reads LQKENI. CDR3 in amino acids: CASSPPSTAYNEQFF. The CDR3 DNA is TGTGCCAGCTCACCACCTAGCACGGCTTACAATGAGCAGTTCTTC. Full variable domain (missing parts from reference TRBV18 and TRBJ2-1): NAGVMQNPRHLVRRRGQEARLRCSPMKGHSHVYWYRQLPEEGLKFMVYLQKENIIDESGMPKERFSAEFPKEGPSILRIQQVVRGDSAAYFCASSPPSTAYNEQFFGPGTRLTVL.

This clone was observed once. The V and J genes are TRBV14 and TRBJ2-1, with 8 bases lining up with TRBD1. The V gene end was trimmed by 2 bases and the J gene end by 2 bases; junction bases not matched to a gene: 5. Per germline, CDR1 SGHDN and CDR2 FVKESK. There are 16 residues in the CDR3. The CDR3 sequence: CASSQLRTGPYNEQFF. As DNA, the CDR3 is TGTGCCAGCAGCCAATTAAGGACAGGGCCCTACAATGAGCAGTTCTTC.

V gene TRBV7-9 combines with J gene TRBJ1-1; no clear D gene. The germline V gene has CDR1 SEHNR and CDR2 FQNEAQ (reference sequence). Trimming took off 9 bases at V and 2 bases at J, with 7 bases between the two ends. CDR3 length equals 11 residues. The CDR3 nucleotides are TGTGCCAGTGAGAGAAACACTGAAGCTTTCTTT. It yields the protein CASERNTEAFF.

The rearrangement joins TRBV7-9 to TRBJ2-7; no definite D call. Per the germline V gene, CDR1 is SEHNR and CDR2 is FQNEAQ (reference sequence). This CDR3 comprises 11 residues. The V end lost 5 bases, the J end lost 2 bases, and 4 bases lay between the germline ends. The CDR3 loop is CASSNTYEQYF. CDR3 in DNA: TGTGCCAGCAGCAATACCTACGAGCAGTACTTC. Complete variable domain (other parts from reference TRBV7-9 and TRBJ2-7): DTGVSQNPRHKITKRGQNVTFRCDPISEHNRLYWYRQTLGQGPEFLTYFQNEAQLEKSRLLSDRFSAERPKGSFSTLEIQRTEQGDSAMYLCASSNTYEQYFGPGTRLTVT.

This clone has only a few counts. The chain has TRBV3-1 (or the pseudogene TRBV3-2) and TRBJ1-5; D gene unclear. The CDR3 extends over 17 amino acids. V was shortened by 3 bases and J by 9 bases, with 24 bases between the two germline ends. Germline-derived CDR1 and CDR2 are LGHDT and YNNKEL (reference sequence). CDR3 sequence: CASSQDFNSGGPGPQHF. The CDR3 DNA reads TGTGCCAGCAGCCAGGACTTCAACTCCGGCGGGCCCGGGCCCCAGCATTTT.

The CDR3 reads CATSTDRPYEQYF. DNA of the CDR3: TGTGCCACCAGCACAGACAGGCCCTACGAGCAGTACTTC. The chain links TRBV15 to TRBJ2-7, with D possibly matching TRBD1 (6 bases). Per germline, CDR1 LNHNV and CDR2 YYDKDF (reference sequence). This CDR3 is built from 13 residues. Trimming left V 4 bases short and J 2 bases short, with 9 bases between.

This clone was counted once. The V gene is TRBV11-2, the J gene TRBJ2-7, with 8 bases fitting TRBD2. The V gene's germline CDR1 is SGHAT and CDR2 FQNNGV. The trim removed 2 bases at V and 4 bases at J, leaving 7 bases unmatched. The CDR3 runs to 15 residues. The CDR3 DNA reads TGTGCCAGCAGCTTATCCCTAGCGGGCGTGTACGAGCAGTACTTC. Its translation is CASSLSLAGVYEQYF.

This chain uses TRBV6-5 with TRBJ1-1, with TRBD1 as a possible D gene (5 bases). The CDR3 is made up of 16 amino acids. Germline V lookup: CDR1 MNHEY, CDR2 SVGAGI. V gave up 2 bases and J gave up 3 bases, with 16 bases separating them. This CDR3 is CASSYRRQLPDTEAFF. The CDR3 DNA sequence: TGTGCCAGCAGTTACCGCAGACAGCTTCCCGACACTGAAGCTTTCTTT.